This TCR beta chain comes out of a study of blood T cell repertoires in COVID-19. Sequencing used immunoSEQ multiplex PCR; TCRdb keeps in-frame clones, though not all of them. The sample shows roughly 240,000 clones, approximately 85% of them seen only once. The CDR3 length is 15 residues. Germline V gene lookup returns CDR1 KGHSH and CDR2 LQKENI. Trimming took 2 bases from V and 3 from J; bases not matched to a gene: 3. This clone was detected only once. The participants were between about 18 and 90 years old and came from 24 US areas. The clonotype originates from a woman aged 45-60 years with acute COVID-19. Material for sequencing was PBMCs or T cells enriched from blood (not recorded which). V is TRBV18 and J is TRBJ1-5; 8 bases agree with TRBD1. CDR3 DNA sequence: TGTGCCAGCTCACCAAATCAGGGGGCCAATCAGCCCCAGCATTTT. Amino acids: CASSPNQGANQPQHF.